This T cell receptor (beta chain) was retrieved from a study of identical twins. Study observations and caveats: Cord blood's abundant beta clonotypes had fewer insertions, unlike memory repertoires. Twins' excess sharing was less marked for out-of-frame beta sequences.

Template switching added a universal primer site, and cDNA bore unique molecular identifiers. TCRdb recomputed calls from the 5' RACE reads with MiXCR, one row per CDR3 protein. Seen here are some 330,000 distinct CDR3 sequences, approximately 8.8% observed once, and the top ten hold about 9.1%. Only a few counts were recorded for this clonotype. Its target is not known. Germline V gene data show CDR1 as SGHTA and CDR2 as FQGNSA. The CDR3 covers 14 residues. V gave up 10 bases and J gave up 8 bases; unmatched junction bases: 10. The TCR comes from a woman aged 45-59 years in good health. What was sequenced was naive T cells sorted from blood. The chain joins TRBV7-2 to TRBJ2-1, with 11 bases that match TRBD2. The chain's CDR3 is CATMTSGIVDEQFF. The CDR3 coding sequence is TGTGCCACCATGACTAGCGGGATTGTCGATGAGCAGTTCTTC. Full variable domain (rest looked up from reference TRBV7-2 and TRBJ2-1): GAGVSQSPSNKVTEKGKDVELRCDPISGHTALYWYRQSLGQGLEFLIYFQGNSAPDKSGLPSDRFSAERTGGSVSTLTIQRTQQEDSAVYLCATMTSGIVDEQFFGPGTRLTVL.